These T cell receptor beta chains were read from a single sample in a study of cytomegalovirus exposure and HLA in healthy donors. Libraries were prepared by immunoSEQ multiplex PCR; TCRdb keeps only in-frame clonotypes and omits some of them. Of some 240,000 clones listed, roughly 84% are singletons. Input material: PBMCs. The source is a woman aged 18 to 35 in good health and CMV-seropositive. The CDR3 runs from the conserved cysteine through the conserved F or W. Fields, in order: J gene, clone size, D gene, V gene, CDR3 protein, CDR3 DNA. The D gene is left open where the match is weak. Clone sizes are given selectively: once, few, many, or a class where the clone is expanded.

>TRBJ1-1|.|TRBD1|TRBV9
CASSVVPLTGQDNTEAFF
TGTGCCAGCAGCGTAGTACCCCTGACGGGACAGGACAACACTGAAGCTTTCTTT
>TRBJ2-7|.|TRBD2|TRBV5-1
CASSLVGLGTSGTGEQYF
TGCGCCAGCAGCTTGGTCGGTTTGGGGACTAGCGGTACGGGCGAGCAGTACTTC
>TRBJ1-2|once|.|TRBV6-1
CAIQLPLFYGYTF
TGTGCCATTCAACTCCCACTCTTCTATGGCTACACCTTC
>TRBJ2-2|.|TRBD1|TRBV28
CASTTQDRGRTGELFF
TGTGCCAGCACCACCCAGGACAGGGGGAGAACCGGGGAGCTGTTTTTT
>TRBJ2-2|.|TRBD2|TRBV2
CASRGLAGVIGELFF
TGTGCCAGCAGAGGTCTAGCGGGAGTGATCGGGGAGCTGTTTTTT
>TRBJ1-1|.|.|TRBV7-9
CASSFDSEAFF
TGTGCCAGCAGCTTCGACAGTGAAGCTTTCTTT
>TRBJ2-7|.|.|TRBV7-2
CASSYQGGDYEQYF
TGTGCCAGCAGCTACCAGGGCGGGGACTACGAGCAGTACTTC
>TRBJ1-2|few|TRBD1|TRBV6-6
CASSNTGASGYTF
TGTGCCAGCAGCAACACAGGGGCGTCCGGCTACACCTTC
>TRBJ2-1|once|TRBD1|TRBV4-1
CASRRFQGASEQFF
TGCGCCAGCAGGCGTTTTCAGGGGGCTTCCGAGCAGTTCTTC
>TRBJ2-7|few|.|TRBV6-1
CASSEATLREQYF
TGTGCCAGCAGTGAAGCGACACTTCGCGAGCAGTACTTC
>TRBJ1-1|few|.|TRBV12-5
CASGPDTPNTEAFF
TGTGCTAGTGGGCCTGATACACCGAACACTGAAGCTTTCTTT
>TRBJ2-4|.|.|TRBV20-1
CSGEGKNIQYF
TGCAGTGGAGAGGGCAAAAACATTCAGTACTTC
>TRBJ2-1|few|.|TRBV19
CASRPRRSSYNEQFF
TGTGCCAGTAGACCGCGGCGTAGCTCCTACAATGAGCAGTTCTTC
>TRBJ1-1|once|.|TRBV11-2
CASSLDARWNTEAFF
TGTGCCAGCAGCTTAGATGCACGGTGGAACACTGAAGCTTTCTTT
>TRBJ2-7|.|TRBD2|TRBV28
CATYTSGAYEQYF
TGTGCCACCTATACTAGCGGCGCCTACGAGCAGTACTTC
>TRBJ2-7|.|.|TRBV27
CASSPTGISPHEQYF
TGTGCCAGCAGTCCAACAGGGATCTCCCCCCACGAGCAGTACTTC
>TRBJ1-3|.|.|TRBV5-1
CASSLGQSGNTIYF
TGCGCCAGCAGCTTGGGGCAATCTGGAAACACCATATATTTT
>TRBJ1-4|.|.|TRBV5-1
CASSFEGATNEKLFF
TGCGCCAGCAGCTTTGAGGGTGCAACTAATGAAAAACTGTTTTTT
>TRBJ2-7|.|.|TRBV25-1
CASSDAPMEGQGYEQYF
TGTGCCAGCAGTGACGCCCCCATGGAGGGCCAGGGATACGAGCAGTACTTC
>TRBJ2-7|.|.|TRBV27
CASREIGRGLSEQYF
TGTGCCAGCAGGGAAATCGGACGGGGATTATCTGAGCAGTACTTC
>TRBJ2-1|.|TRBD1|TRBV6-5
CASRQDRDEQFF
TGTGCCAGCAGGCAGGACAGGGATGAGCAGTTCTTC
>TRBJ1-4|.|TRBD1|TRBV6-1
CASSLTGGYEKLFF
TGTGCCAGCAGCCTGACAGGGGGCTATGAAAAACTGTTTTTT
>TRBJ2-7|.|TRBD2|TRBV5-4
CASSWAGGRGIEQYF
TGTGCCAGCAGCTGGGCGGGGGGGAGAGGGATCGAGCAGTACTTC
>TRBJ1-2|once|TRBD1|TRBV14
CASSQERVAGGRGYTF
TGTGCCAGCAGCCAAGAAAGGGTTGCAGGGGGCCGTGGCTACACCTTC
>TRBJ1-5|.|TRBD1|TRBV19
CASSIGGTGGQPQHF
TGTGCCAGTAGTATCGGCGGGACAGGGGGTCAGCCCCAGCATTTT
>TRBJ2-7|.|TRBD1|TRBV7-9
CASSLGQGAKDEQYF
TGTGCCAGCAGCCTGGGACAGGGGGCGAAAGACGAGCAGTACTTC
>TRBJ1-2|.|.|TRBV7-9
CASSPSGVLNYGYTF
TGTGCCAGCAGCCCCTCGGGGGTACTCAACTATGGCTACACCTTC
>TRBJ1-5|.|.|TRBV6-5
CASSYGPGGNQPQHF
TGTGCCAGCAGTTACGGCCCAGGGGGCAATCAGCCCCAGCATTTT
>TRBJ2-7|few|TRBD1|TRBV5-1
CASSGQGGLLYEQYF
TGCGCCAGCAGCGGACAGGGAGGTTTGCTCTACGAGCAGTACTTC
>TRBJ2-1|.|.|TRBV19
CASSIFLRDDTNEQFF
TGTGCCAGTAGTATATTCTTGCGGGACGACACAAATGAGCAGTTCTTC
>TRBJ1-1|once|.|TRBV28
CASSPRVGSVWPEAFF
TGTGCCAGCAGCCCTCGGGTTGGGTCGGTATGGCCTGAAGCTTTCTTT
>TRBJ1-3|.|.|TRBV30
CASPMDGHSGNTIYF
TGTGCCTCTCCGATGGACGGACACTCTGGAAACACCATATATTTT
>TRBJ1-3|.|TRBD1|TRBV15
CATSRARGSGNTIYF
TGTGCCACCAGCAGAGCCAGGGGGTCTGGAAACACCATATATTTT
>TRBJ2-1|.|.|TRBV6-4
CASSSSGPGDEQFF
TGTGCCAGCAGTTCAAGCGGGCCCGGGGATGAGCAGTTCTTC
>TRBJ1-5|.|.|TRBV30
CAWSVLGSNQPQHF
TGTGCCTGGAGTGTACTAGGTAGCAATCAGCCCCAGCATTTT
>TRBJ2-7|once|TRBD1|TRBV4-1
CASSQDVDRGGIEQYF
TGCGCCAGCAGCCAAGATGTAGACAGGGGAGGAATCGAGCAGTACTTC
>TRBJ2-7|.|TRBD2|TRBV6-5
CASSSPRGGYEQYF
TGTGCCAGCAGTTCCCCTCGGGGGGGGTACGAGCAGTACTTC
>TRBJ2-7|.|.|TRBV7-8
CASSQIVSSYEQYF
TGTGCCAGCAGCCAAATTGTTAGCTCCTACGAGCAGTACTTC
>TRBJ2-5|.|.|TRBV5-1
CASSSAGRPGWETQYF
TGCGCCAGCAGCTCGGCGGGGCGGCCCGGGTGGGAGACCCAGTACTTC
>TRBJ1-1|.|.|TRBV5-8
CASSLYRQNTEAFF
TGTGCCAGCAGCTTGTACAGGCAGAACACTGAAGCTTTCTTT
>TRBJ2-7|.|TRBD2|TRBV4-1
CASSQGTSGRGVQYF
TGCGCCAGCAGCCAGGGGACTAGCGGGAGGGGGGTGCAGTACTTC
>TRBJ2-2|.|.|TRBV30
CAWSGGLGELFF
TGTGCCTGGAGCGGGGGGCTCGGGGAGCTGTTTTTT
>TRBJ2-7|.|.|TRBV6-5
CASSSPSYEQYF
TGTGCCAGCAGTTCCCCGTCCTACGAGCAGTACTTC
>TRBJ1-2|.|TRBD1|TRBV5-1
CASSLGQGAIVNYGYTF
TGCGCCAGCAGCCTAGGACAGGGGGCCATCGTTAACTATGGCTACACCTTC
>TRBJ2-2|.|.|TRBV5-1
CASSLKTASNTGELFF
TGCGCCAGCAGCTTGAAGACAGCTTCGAACACCGGGGAGCTGTTTTTT
>TRBJ1-1|.|TRBD1|TRBV4-1
CASMGTGRSEAFF
TGCGCCAGCATGGGGACAGGGAGGAGTGAAGCTTTCTTT
>TRBJ2-4|.|.|TRBV19
CASKGQGAEAKNIQYF
TGTGCCAGTAAGGGACAAGGGGCCGAAGCCAAAAACATTCAGTACTTC
>TRBJ2-1|few|.|TRBV9
CASSDSDNEQFF
TGTGCCAGCAGCGACTCTGACAATGAGCAGTTCTTC
>TRBJ1-3|.|.|TRBV13
CASSEIGTTHGNTIYF
TGTGCCAGCAGCGAAATTGGGACAACCCATGGAAACACCATATATTTT
>TRBJ2-3|once|TRBD2|TRBV6-1
CATQGTSGRLDTQYF
TGTGCCACCCAAGGGACTAGCGGGAGGTTAGATACGCAGTATTTT
>TRBJ1-2|.|.|TRBV6-5
CASSFGERGYGYTF
TGTGCCAGCAGTTTCGGCGAGAGAGGCTATGGCTACACCTTC
>TRBJ2-7|.|TRBD1|TRBV6-5
CASSYLQGAYEQYF
TGTGCCAGCAGTTACCTACAGGGGGCATACGAGCAGTACTTC
>TRBJ1-5|.|.|TRBV5-1
CASSPSGPQHF
TGCGCCAGCAGCCCCTCCGGGCCCCAGCATTTT
>TRBJ2-2|once|TRBD1|TRBV27
CASSYDRGTGELFF
TGTGCCAGCAGTTACGACAGGGGTACCGGGGAGCTGTTTTTT
>TRBJ1-1|.|.|TRBV18
CASSPPGTMNTEAFF
TGTGCCAGCTCACCACCCGGGACAATGAACACTGAAGCTTTCTTT
>TRBJ2-7|.|.|TRBV11-2
CASTSNVDSLYEQYF
TGTGCCAGCACCTCGAATGTAGACAGTCTCTACGAGCAGTACTTC
>TRBJ1-1|few|.|TRBV20-1
CSAPVYEAFF
TGCAGTGCTCCGGTCTATGAAGCTTTCTTT
>TRBJ2-2|.|TRBD2|TRBV14
CASSQGLAGQTGELFF
TGTGCCAGCAGCCAAGGACTAGCGGGACAAACCGGGGAGCTGTTTTTT
>TRBJ2-7|.|.|TRBV29-1
CSVEFEGPHEQYF
TGCAGCGTTGAATTCGAGGGTCCCCACGAGCAGTACTTC